The 17 T cell receptor beta chains presented below share a single source sample, sequenced in a study of cytomegalovirus exposure and HLA in healthy donors. The PCR had 60 Vbeta and 13 Jbeta primers. Repertoires were generated with immunoSEQ multiplex PCR, while TCRdb's copy carries only in-frame clones and drops some. The ten top clones account for 1.5% to 2%, within a sample of around 140,000 clones. The sequencing input was PBMCs. The origin of the receptors is a woman between 40 and 55 years old in good health and CMV-seropositive.

V is TRBV28 and J is TRBJ2-7; no reliable D call. CDR3 length: 13 amino acids. The germline gives CDR1 MDHEN, CDR2 SYDVKM. Trimming stripped 2 bases from V and 3 bases from J, with 8 bases between. CDR3 sequence (DNA): TGTGCCAGCAGTTTAGGGCAGAACTACGAGCAGTACTTC. Translating gives CASSLGQNYEQYF.

This chain links TRBV28 with TRBJ2-5; D is unresolved. CDR3 length: 14 amino acids. Germline assignment: CDR1 MDHEN and CDR2 SYDVKM. V was clipped by 2 bases and J by 0 bases, with 7 bases between them. The DNA for the CDR3 is TGTGCCAGCAGTTTAGAGGCGTACCAAGAGACCCAGTACTTC. Amino acid sequence: CASSLEAYQETQYF.

The rearrangement links TRBV18 to TRBJ2-7; 7 bases fit TRBD1. Germline-derived CDR1 and CDR2 are KGHSH and LQKENI. There are 15 residues in the CDR3. V trimming: 7 bases; J trimming: 0 bases; junction bases outside the gene matches: 9. CDR3 sequence: CASLPTGQSSYEQYF. The CDR3 region has the DNA TGTGCCAGCTTACCCACGGGACAGTCCTCCTACGAGCAGTACTTC.

The V call is TRBV5-5, the J call TRBJ2-1; no clear D gene. This CDR3 has 14 residues. CDR1 is SGHKS, CDR2 YYEKEE, per germline (reference sequence). The germline V and J ends were trimmed by 0 bases and 6 bases, with 10 bases remaining between them. The CDR3 bases are TGTGCCAGCAGCTTGGGCGGCTACTCCAATGAGCAGTTCTTC. This translates into CASSLGGYSNEQFF.

The chain couples TRBV19 to TRBJ1-2; 7 bases line up with TRBD1. Trimming took 3 bases from V and 4 from J; bases not matched to a gene: 5. The CDR3 is made up of 14 amino acids. Germline assignment: CDR1 LNHDA and CDR2 SQIVND (reference sequence). CDR3 amino acids: CASSIRQGTYGYTF. CDR3 nucleotides: TGTGCCAGTAGTATCCGACAGGGCACCTATGGCTACACCTTC.

This chain joins TRBV5-1 and TRBJ2-5; TRBD1 matches 10 bases. V gave up 1 base and J gave up 8 bases; unmatched junction bases: 8. Germline V gives CDR1 SGHRS, CDR2 YFSETQ. This CDR3 contains 15 residues. Here the CDR3 DNA reads TGCGCCAGCAGCTTGCGACAGGGGGCTGGGGATACCCAGTACTTC. It encodes CASSLRQGAGDTQYF.

V is TRBV9 and J is TRBJ2-1; D not certain. The CDR3 runs to 13 residues. Germline V gene data show CDR1 as SGDLS and CDR2 as YYNGEE. Trimming took off 0 bases at V and 8 bases at J, with 9 bases between the two ends. The CDR3 loop is CASSVVPVDEQFF. CDR3 sequence (DNA): TGTGCCAGCAGCGTAGTTCCGGTCGATGAGCAGTTCTTC.

The rearrangement joins TRBV4-3 to TRBJ2-3, with no clear D. The germline V gene encodes CDR1 LGHNA and CDR2 YSLEER. CDR3 size: 16 residues. Trimming removed 0 bases from V and 2 bases from J, with 12 bases in between. The CDR3 DNA reads as TGCGCCAGCAGCCAAGATATCCCGGTTAACACAGATACGCAGTATTTT. It translates to CASSQDIPVNTDTQYF.

The rearrangement uses TRBV10-3 and TRBJ1-5; possibly TRBD1 for D (5 bases). The length of the CDR3 is 15 residues. V was cut by 2 bases and J by 6 bases, with 14 bases left in between. Germline lookup yields CDR1 ENHRY and CDR2 SYGVKD. This CDR3 reads CAISEMSGVGQPQHF. CDR3 sequence (DNA): TGTGCCATCAGTGAGATGTCGGGGGTAGGTCAGCCCCAGCATTTT.

This chain uses TRBV19 with TRBJ2-6, with 7 bases matching TRBD2. Trimming removed 6 bases from V and 0 bases from J; junction bases left unmatched: 5. The CDR3 is 16 amino acids. Germline CDR1 is LNHDA and CDR2 is SQIVND (reference sequence). This CDR3 is CASRSGASSGANVLTF. The CDR3 DNA reads TGTGCCAGTAGGAGCGGGGCTAGCTCTGGGGCCAACGTCCTGACTTTC.

CDR3 in amino acids: CASSETHRQLEQYF. CDR3 DNA sequence: TGTGCCAGCAGTGAAACCCACCGCCAACTGGAGCAGTACTTC. V is TRBV2 and J is TRBJ2-7; the D is unclear. Germline V gene lookup returns CDR1 SNHLY and CDR2 FYNNEI. Trimming took off 2 bases at V and 7 bases at J, with 15 bases between the two ends. This CDR3 is 14 amino acids long.

The chain is built from TRBV21-1 and TRBJ2-7; the table's D call, TRBD2, was not checked against the DNA. TRBV21-1 is termed a pseudogene. The CDR3 runs to 19 residues. The CDR3: CASSTRGGTEAPSSYEQYF. CDR3 coding DNA: TGTGCCAGCAGCACGAGAGGCGGGACGGAGGCACCTAGCTCCTACGAGCAGTACTTC.

The chain carries TRBV19 and TRBJ2-2; 8 bases map to TRBD2. Germline CDR1 LNHDA, CDR2 SQIVND (reference sequence). CDR3 size: 15 residues. Trimming cost V 3 bases and J 6 bases; bases outside gene matches: 6. CDR3 amino acids: CASSIPRGAPGELFF. CDR3 in DNA: TGTGCCAGTAGTATCCCGCGGGGGGCTCCCGGGGAGCTGTTTTTT.

The CDR3 region is CASSLFLLGGALQETQYF. In nucleotides, the CDR3 is TGCGCCAGCAGCTTGTTCCTCCTCGGTGGAGCGCTTCAAGAGACCCAGTACTTC. This sequence joins TRBV5-1 and TRBJ2-5; D is unclear. Per germline, CDR1 SGHRS and CDR2 YFSETQ. Trimming took 1 base from V and 2 from J, leaving 21 bases between them. The CDR3 has 18 amino acids.

The chain has TRBV5-1 and TRBJ1-2; 9 nucleotides align to TRBD1. Germline V gene sequence: CDR1 SGHRS, CDR2 YFSETQ. V was clipped by 8 bases and J by 2 bases; unmatched bases: 7. The CDR3 totals 14 residues. For the CDR3, the DNA is TGCGCCAGTCGCAGCGGACAGGGGAACTATGGCTACACCTTC. Protein: CASRSGQGNYGYTF. The variable domain in full, completed from reference TRBV5-1 and TRBJ1-2, reads KAGVTQTPRYLIKTRGQQVTLSCSPISGHRSVSWYQQTPGQGLQFLFEYFSETQRNKGNFPGRFSGRQFSNSRSEMNVSTLELGDSALYLCASRSGQGNYGYTFGSGTRLTVV.

This rearrangement joins TRBV9 to TRBJ2-3, with 8 nucleotides matching TRBD2. The CDR3 runs 16 residues. Losses at the gene ends were 3 bases for V and 5 bases for J; bases not matched to a gene: 11. Germline V CDR1 and CDR2: SGDLS, YYNGEE. The CDR3 sequence: CASSARPGTSGDTQYF. DNA of the CDR3: TGTGCCAGCAGCGCCCGACCCGGGACTAGTGGAGATACGCAGTATTTT.

The chain uses TRBV6-5 and TRBJ2-2, with 9 bases that match TRBD1. Germline lookup yields CDR1 MNHEY and CDR2 SVGAGI. Unmatched junction bases numbered 6, after V lost 9 bases and J lost 7 bases. CDR3 length: 13 residues. The CDR3 loop reads CASSGTGLGELFF. The CDR3 DNA is TGTGCCAGTTCGGGGACAGGGCTCGGGGAGCTGTTTTTT.